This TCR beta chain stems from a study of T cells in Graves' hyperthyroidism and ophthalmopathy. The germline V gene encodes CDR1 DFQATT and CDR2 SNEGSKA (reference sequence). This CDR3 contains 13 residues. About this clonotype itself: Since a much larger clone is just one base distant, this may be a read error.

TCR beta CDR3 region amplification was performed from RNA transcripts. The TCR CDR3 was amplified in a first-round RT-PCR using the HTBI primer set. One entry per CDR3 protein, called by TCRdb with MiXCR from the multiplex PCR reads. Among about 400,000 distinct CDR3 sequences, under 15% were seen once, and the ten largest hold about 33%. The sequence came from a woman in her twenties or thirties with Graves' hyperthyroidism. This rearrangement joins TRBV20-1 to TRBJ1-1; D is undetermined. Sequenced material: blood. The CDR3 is CSARDLFRAEALF. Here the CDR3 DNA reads TGCAGTGCTAGAGATCTGTTTAGAGCTGAAGCTCTCTTT.